The entry below gives a single TCR beta chain sequence along with its context. At one of its ends the junction is not consistent with the germline gene, which may arise from a read error. Amplification of TCR alpha and beta CDR3 regions from RNA used iRepertoire nested multiplex PCR. Via MiXCR, TCRdb re-called the multiplex PCR reads, giving one row per CDR3 protein. Here the sample spans about 44,000 distinct CDR3 sequences, approximately 20% being singletons. These data belong to a study of glioma-infiltrating T cells. The CDR3 length is 19 residues. CDR1 and CDR2 (germline): MNHEY, SVGEGT. This TCR was sampled from a human donor with low-grade glioma or glioblastoma, undergoing nonglioma brain surgery, or in good health (not recorded which). Sequenced material: glioma tissue, nonneoplastic brain tissue, or PBMCs (not recorded which). This sequence joins TRBV6-2 or TRBV6-3 and TRBJ2-3, with 10 nucleotides matching TRBD2. The CDR3 spells CARSYDISGGPIITDTQYF. The CDR3 coding sequence is TGTGCCAGAAGTTACGACATTAGCGGGGGGCCGATAATCACAGATACGCAGTATTTT.